This T cell receptor beta chain appears in the sequencing data of a study of read filtering for tumor transcriptome and immune sequencing (TCRdb year 2020). At the level of the whole study: The cohort consisted of 17 to 20 male and approximately 15 female patients, with a mean age of about 66 years and an age range of roughly 45 to 80. Whole-transcriptome libraries were prepared with the TruSeq RNA Access Library Prep Kit after DNase treatment. The study compared TCR repertoires from targeted immune repertoire sequencing and bulk whole-transcriptome sequencing run on the same bone marrow samples. Per sample, about 3.5 to 11 million TCR-region mapped reads were obtained with IR-seq, compared with only roughly 80 to 1273 with RNA-seq. Under revised international staging, about 8 patients fell into R-ISS I, around 15 into R-ISS II and roughly 7 into R-ISS III. A main aim was a read-filtering strategy for immune repertoire data, specifically whether clonotypes supported by a single read should be removed. Points the paper makes about the study in general: IR-seq captured clonotypes at much higher depth and more reliably than RNA-seq, and smaller IR-seq throughput sufficed to identify most shared clonotypes. The correlation between IR-seq and RNA-seq shared clonotype proportions was increased by removal of single-read clonotypes. Single-read clonotypes made up roughly 80% of clonotypes but around 3.8% of total reads in IR-seq, and 70% to 75% of clonotypes and about 45% of reads in RNA-seq. The sorted CD138-negative fraction was a mixed bone marrow immune population, not purified T cells.

TCR libraries were constructed from roughly 0.4 ug RNA using the Immunoverse kit, and molecular barcoded adaptors covering alpha/delta and beta/gamma chains were employed. The same RNA used for transcriptome sequencing was used for TCR library preparation. Sequencing of TCR libraries was carried out on an Illumina HiSeq 4000 with 2 x 150 cycles. In the source study's methods: MiXCR aligned TCR reads to human V, D, J and C references and assembled the aligned reads into CDR3 clonotypes, with quality filtering and error correction included. Clonotype counts and gene usage diversity were analyzed with the tcR package in R. For inspection of raw mapping reads, RNA-seq reads were mapped by STAR aligner version 2.5.3a onto GRCh37 of the human genome. To test how sequencing depth affected the clonotypes detected, IR-seq fastq files were randomly downsampled with Seqtk 1.3. TCRdb's own reprocessing of the public reads used fastp at Q25 and MiXCR and kept productive beta chains. Rows are unified per CDR3 protein, each entry keeping the most common DNA and genes. The V and J calls, along with clone size, are taken from TCRdb and not from the paper's own processing. The sample table shows some 24,000 distinct CDR3 sequences, and under 25% are seen once. In total, the top ten clones hold around 49% of the sample.

Relative to germline, V is 0 bases shorter and J is 6 bases shorter, with 14 bases between their ends. Taken from cysteine to phenylalanine, the CDR3 has 15 residues. The DNA shown is the 45-base CDR3, in frame from base 1. As encoded in the germline V gene (reference sequence), CDR1 is LNHNV while CDR2 is YYDKDF. At least ten counts were recorded for this clonotype. Its antigen remains undetermined. No base qualities exist here, and no much larger clone lies one base off it. Every patient had bone marrow sampled at the time of active disease. Ficoll-Hypaque density gradient centrifugation was used to isolate the bone marrow mononuclear cells. To remove myeloma plasma cells, the cells were labeled with CD138 magnetic microbeads on a MACS separator, and CD138-negative cells were then collected by negative selection. The purity of the isolated cells was checked by flow cytometry with CD138 antibodies on an Attune NxT. Total RNA was extracted with TRIzol reagent and quantified with a NanoDrop spectrophotometer. For each patient, the CD138-negative bone marrow sample underwent paired RNA-seq and IR-seq.

The rearrangement joined TRBV15 to TRBJ1-1; 5 matching bases give a weak D call of TRBD1. Sequenced input: a population of CD138-negative cells sorted from bone marrow. The cell subset or site label for this specimen denotes: bone marrow mononuclear cells depleted of CD138+ plasma/myeloma cells by negative magnetic selection. The receptor was isolated from a donor aged 40 or older with multiple myeloma. The CDR3 reads as follows: CATSRDNIQGAEAFF. The DNA sequence follows: TGTGCCACCAGCAGAGATAACATCCAGGGAGCTGAAGCTTTCTTT.